This T cell receptor beta chain emerged from a study of T-cell reconstitution after alpha-beta-depleted transplantation in children. The authors prepared the TCRbeta library with unique molecular identifiers. TCRdb processed the PCR reads anew with MiXCR; each CDR3 protein has one entry. This sample has more than 550,000 distinct CDR3 sequences, with about 10% found just once. This clonotype was seen many times. The sequence derives from a human donor who donated a stem cell graft to a child with acute myeloid leukemia. The sample was PBMCs from the stem cell graft donor, taken from the stem cell graft.

The CDR3: CASSFSGLAGVSSEQFF. CDR3 DNA: TGTGCCAGCAGTTTCTCGGGACTAGCGGGAGTATCATCTGAGCAGTTCTTC. The V call is TRBV28, the J call TRBJ2-1, with 14 nucleotides matching TRBD2. This CDR3 spans 17 amino acids. In germline, CDR1 is MDHEN, CDR2 SYDVKM. With V trimmed by 3 bases and J by 9 bases, 10 bases remained unmatched.